This entry is about one T cell receptor beta chain. This entry belongs to a study of blood T cell repertoires in COVID-19. The overall study: PBMCs, B-cell-depleted T cells, or T cells were the source of the cDNA or gDNA that made up the material.

V dropped 4 bases and J dropped 8; count of bases not matched to a gene: 7. CDR3 length: 14 amino acids. Germline lookup yields CDR1 KGHSY and CDR2 FQNENV. TCRdb's table, derived via immunoSEQ multiplex PCR, lists solely in-frame clones and lacks some. The sample shows under 100,000 clones, roughly 80% of them seen only once. The J gene is TRBJ2-1, the V gene TRBV16; TRBD1 aligns across 8 bases. This clonotype was obtained from a man older than 75 with active or convalescent COVID-19. The material sequenced was peripheral blood. The CDR3 loop reads CASSPLDRVHEQFF. The CDR3 DNA sequence: TGTGCCAGCAGCCCCTTGGACAGGGTTCATGAGCAGTTCTTC.